These T cell receptor beta chains were read from a single sample in a study of blood T cell repertoires in COVID-19. Only in-frame clones appear in the TCRdb table, and some are missing; sequencing was by immunoSEQ multiplex PCR. The data contain around 360,000 clones, roughly 87% of them singletons. The sample consisted of PBMCs or T cells enriched from blood (not recorded which). These receptors came from a woman aged 30 to 39 who had recovered from COVID-19. Both conserved end residues are part of each CDR3. D genes are given only for firm matches. A row's size may be missing; if present it is once, few, many or a size class.

V: TRBV4-1
size: once
J: TRBJ2-3
D: TRBD1
CDR3: CASSQSQGVGDTQYF
DNA: TGCGCCAGCAGCCAAAGCCAGGGGGTTGGAGATACGCAGTATTTT

V: TRBV24-1
size: .
J: TRBJ2-7
D: TRBD2
CDR3: CATSDNKAGALEKQYF
DNA: TGTGCCACCAGTGATAACAAAGCGGGAGCCCTTGAAAAGCAGTACTTC

V: TRBV13
size: .
J: TRBJ1-2
D: TRBD1
CDR3: CASSLGTGGGGYTF
DNA: TGTGCCAGCAGCTTAGGTACAGGGGGCGGTGGCTACACCTTC

V: TRBV13
size: .
J: TRBJ2-3
D: TRBD2
CDR3: CASSMTSGMDTQYF
DNA: TGTGCCAGCAGCATGACTAGCGGGATGGATACGCAGTATTTT

V: TRBV30
size: .
J: TRBJ1-1
D: .
CDR3: CAWNSGRGVTEAFF
DNA: TGTGCCTGGAACTCGGGACGGGGGGTCACTGAAGCTTTCTTT

V: TRBV27
size: .
J: TRBJ2-7
D: .
CDR3: CASSLSGYEQYF
DNA: TGTGCCAGCAGCCTATCCGGCTACGAGCAGTACTTC

V: TRBV29-1
size: .
J: TRBJ1-2
D: TRBD1
CDR3: CSVPYGTGENYGYTF
DNA: TGCAGCGTTCCATATGGGACAGGGGAAAACTATGGCTACACCTTC

V: TRBV5-1
size: .
J: TRBJ2-3
D: TRBD1
CDR3: CASSFTHRGQLTDTQYF
DNA: TGCGCCAGCAGCTTCACCCACAGGGGGCAGTTAACAGATACGCAGTATTTT

V: TRBV13
size: .
J: TRBJ2-6
D: TRBD2
CDR3: CASSLGLILAGRNSGANVLTF
DNA: TGTGCCAGCAGCTTAGGCCTTATTCTAGCGGGACGAAACTCTGGGGCCAACGTCCTGACTTTC

V: TRBV6-6
size: .
J: TRBJ2-1
D: TRBD2
CDR3: CASSRSLADSYNEQFF
DNA: TGTGCCAGCAGTCGATCACTAGCGGACTCCTACAATGAGCAGTTCTTC

V: TRBV28
size: few
J: TRBJ1-3
D: .
CDR3: CASSSPRSGSGNTIYF
DNA: TGTGCCAGCAGTTCGCCCCGGTCAGGCTCTGGAAACACCATATATTTT

V: TRBV13
size: .
J: TRBJ1-2
D: .
CDR3: CASTAAAGRNYGYTF
DNA: TGTGCCAGCACCGCAGCCGCAGGGAGGAACTATGGCTACACCTTC

V: TRBV7-3
size: .
J: TRBJ2-1
D: .
CDR3: CASSFGSPYNEQFF
DNA: TGTGCCAGCAGCTTCGGTAGCCCCTACAATGAGCAGTTCTTC

V: TRBV2
size: .
J: TRBJ1-1
D: TRBD1
CDR3: CASSGTGMNTEAFF
DNA: TGTGCCAGCAGTGGGACAGGGATGAACACTGAAGCTTTCTTT

V: TRBV4-1
size: .
J: TRBJ2-1
D: TRBD2
CDR3: CASSPVGLVYNEQFF
DNA: TGCGCCAGCAGCCCCGTCGGACTAGTCTACAATGAGCAGTTCTTC

V: TRBV15
size: .
J: TRBJ2-5
D: TRBD2
CDR3: CATSRAGTSGRETQYF
DNA: TGTGCCACCAGCAGAGCCGGGACTAGCGGGAGAGAGACCCAGTACTTC

V: TRBV7-3
size: .
J: TRBJ1-2
D: .
CDR3: CASSLTAGGYGYTF
DNA: TGTGCCAGCAGCTTAACTGCGGGTGGCTATGGCTACACCTTC

V: TRBV28
size: .
J: TRBJ2-4
D: .
CDR3: CASSFPGGENIQYF
DNA: TGTGCCAGCAGTTTTCCCGGGGGTGAAAACATTCAGTACTTC

V: TRBV4-1
size: .
J: TRBJ1-1
D: .
CDR3: CASSQDLVAEAFF
DNA: TGCGCCAGCAGCCAAGATCTGGTGGCAGAAGCTTTCTTT

V: TRBV15
size: .
J: TRBJ2-5
D: TRBD2
CDR3: CATSEGGVSGGQETQYF
DNA: TGTGCCACCAGCGAGGGTGGGGTAAGCGGGGGCCAAGAGACCCAGTACTTC

V: TRBV2
size: .
J: TRBJ1-3
D: .
CDR3: CAAIRAGNSGNTIYF
DNA: TGTGCCGCTATCCGGGCGGGAAACTCTGGAAACACCATATATTTT

V: TRBV4-1
size: .
J: TRBJ1-4
D: .
CDR3: CASSQETATNEKLFF
DNA: TGCGCCAGCAGCCAGGAGACTGCAACTAATGAAAAACTGTTTTTT

V: TRBV7-9
size: .
J: TRBJ1-6
D: TRBD1
CDR3: CASSYPGGRGDSPLHF
DNA: TGTGCCAGCAGTTATCCAGGGGGCAGGGGGGATTCACCCCTCCACTTT

V: TRBV27
size: .
J: TRBJ2-7
D: .
CDR3: CASSLLGGEQYF
DNA: TGTGCCAGCAGTTTACTGGGGGGTGAGCAGTACTTC

V: TRBV28
size: .
J: TRBJ1-4
D: TRBD1
CDR3: CASMTGGREKLFF
DNA: TGTGCCAGCATGACAGGGGGCCGGGAAAAACTGTTTTTT

V: TRBV28
size: .
J: TRBJ2-7
D: .
CDR3: CASLGGTAFYEQYF
DNA: TGTGCCAGCTTAGGGGGGACAGCCTTCTACGAGCAGTACTTC

V: TRBV5-1
size: .
J: TRBJ1-2
D: TRBD1
CDR3: CASSFRTGRYGYTF
DNA: TGCGCCAGCAGCTTTCGGACAGGGCGCTATGGCTACACCTTC

V: TRBV4-1
size: .
J: TRBJ1-1
D: .
CDR3: CASSQAQENTEAFF
DNA: TGCGCCAGCAGCCAAGCACAGGAGAACACTGAAGCTTTCTTT

V: TRBV30
size: .
J: TRBJ1-2
D: .
CDR3: CAWSHRGGYTF
DNA: TGTGCCTGGAGTCATCGAGGTGGCTACACCTTC

V: TRBV21-1
size: .
J: TRBJ2-5
D: .
CDR3: CASSKYCVSETQYF
DNA: TGTGCCAGCAGCAAATATTGCGTGTCTGAGACCCAGTACTTC

V: TRBV7-9
size: .
J: TRBJ1-1
D: .
CDR3: CASSFTANTEAFF
DNA: TGTGCCAGCAGCTTTACAGCGAACACTGAAGCTTTCTTT

V: TRBV28
size: few
J: TRBJ1-1
D: .
CDR3: CASSLGGARNTEAFF
DNA: TGTGCCAGCAGTTTAGGGGGGGCCAGGAACACTGAAGCTTTCTTT

V: TRBV9
size: .
J: TRBJ1-4
D: TRBD1
CDR3: CASSPGQGIRTNEKLFF
DNA: TGTGCCAGCAGCCCCGGACAGGGCATCCGCACTAATGAAAAACTGTTTTTT

V: TRBV14
size: .
J: TRBJ1-2
D: .
CDR3: CASSPLLGSNDGYTF
DNA: TGTGCCAGCAGCCCCCTCCTAGGGAGTAATGACGGCTACACCTTC

V: TRBV18
size: once
J: TRBJ1-1
D: .
CDR3: CASSPDQGFTEAFF
DNA: TGTGCCAGCTCACCAGATCAGGGTTTCACTGAAGCTTTCTTT

V: TRBV11-2
size: .
J: TRBJ2-7
D: .
CDR3: CASSLEVGSSYEQYF
DNA: TGTGCCAGCAGCTTAGAGGTAGGGAGCTCCTACGAGCAGTACTTC

V: TRBV4-1
size: .
J: TRBJ1-1
D: .
CDR3: CASSQVLGSQTEAFF
DNA: TGCGCCAGCAGCCAGGTCCTGGGGAGTCAGACTGAAGCTTTCTTT

V: TRBV18
size: .
J: TRBJ2-5
D: .
CDR3: CASSPSREETQYF
DNA: TGTGCCAGCTCACCGAGCAGGGAAGAGACCCAGTACTTC

V: TRBV13
size: once
J: TRBJ2-7
D: .
CDR3: CASSSGTLSYEQYF
DNA: TGTGCCAGCAGCTCCGGGACACTCTCCTACGAGCAGTACTTC

V: TRBV7-9
size: .
J: TRBJ1-1
D: TRBD1
CDR3: CASSERTGGTEAFF
DNA: TGTGCCAGCAGCGAACGGACAGGGGGCACTGAAGCTTTCTTT

V: TRBV28
size: .
J: TRBJ2-7
D: .
CDR3: CASSYLGRGSYEQYF
DNA: TGTGCCAGCAGCTATCTAGGCAGGGGTTCCTACGAGCAGTACTTC

V: TRBV28
size: few
J: TRBJ1-5
D: TRBD1
CDR3: CASMTGKYSNQPQHF
DNA: TGTGCCAGCATGACAGGGAAGTATAGCAATCAGCCCCAGCATTTT

V: TRBV30
size: .
J: TRBJ1-5
D: TRBD1
CDR3: CAWSHRGNYNQPQHF
DNA: TGTGCCTGGAGCCACAGGGGAAATTACAATCAGCCCCAGCATTTT

V: TRBV3-1/TRBV3-2
size: few
J: TRBJ2-1
D: TRBD1
CDR3: CASSQGQTYNEQFF
DNA: TGTGCCAGCAGCCAGGGACAGACCTACAATGAGCAGTTCTTC

V: TRBV28
size: once
J: TRBJ1-2
D: TRBD1
CDR3: CASSGDRYGYTF
DNA: TGTGCCAGCAGCGGGGACAGATATGGCTACACCTTC

V: TRBV7-9
size: .
J: TRBJ2-1
D: TRBD2
CDR3: CASSYGLGGNEQFF
DNA: TGTGCCAGCAGCTACGGACTAGGAGGCAATGAGCAGTTCTTC

V: TRBV2
size: .
J: TRBJ2-1
D: TRBD1
CDR3: CASSLTGGNEQFF
DNA: TGTGCCAGCAGTTTGACAGGGGGAAATGAGCAGTTCTTC

V: TRBV7-8
size: .
J: TRBJ2-7
D: .
CDR3: CASGWNYQYEQYF
DNA: TGTGCCAGTGGGTGGAACTACCAATACGAGCAGTACTTC

V: TRBV6-5
size: .
J: TRBJ2-7
D: TRBD1
CDR3: CASSYSGTVLYEQYF
DNA: TGTGCCAGCAGTTACTCCGGGACAGTCCTTTACGAGCAGTACTTC

V: TRBV18
size: once
J: TRBJ1-4
D: .
CDR3: CASSLDSNEKLFF
DNA: TGTGCCAGCTCACTCGATAGTAATGAAAAACTGTTTTTT

V: TRBV28
size: .
J: TRBJ2-1
D: .
CDR3: CASSSPTESSYNEQFF
DNA: TGTGCCAGCAGTTCGCCTACAGAGTCATCCTACAATGAGCAGTTCTTC

V: TRBV27
size: once
J: TRBJ1-1
D: .
CDR3: CASSTISTGDNTEAFF
DNA: TGTGCCAGCAGTACCATCTCGACAGGAGACAACACTGAAGCTTTCTTT

V: TRBV7-9
size: .
J: TRBJ2-1
D: TRBD2
CDR3: CASSLGLAPGNEQFF
DNA: TGTGCCAGCAGCCTCGGACTAGCCCCTGGGAATGAGCAGTTCTTC

V: TRBV11-2
size: .
J: TRBJ1-2
D: TRBD1
CDR3: CASSLGSTGDGGYTF
DNA: TGTGCCAGCAGCTTAGGTTCCACAGGGGATGGTGGCTACACCTTC

V: TRBV20-1
size: .
J: TRBJ2-3
D: .
CDR3: CSASNWLRPDTQYF
DNA: TGCAGTGCTAGTAATTGGTTGCGCCCAGATACGCAGTATTTT

V: TRBV11-2
size: .
J: TRBJ2-1
D: .
CDR3: CASSAYRGYEQFF
DNA: TGTGCCAGCAGCGCATATAGGGGGTATGAGCAGTTCTTC

V: TRBV5-1
size: .
J: TRBJ1-2
D: TRBD1
CDR3: CASSLVGQNLPNYGYTF
DNA: TGCGCCAGCAGCTTGGTGGGACAGAACTTACCAAACTATGGCTACACCTTC

V: TRBV3-1/TRBV3-2
size: .
J: TRBJ2-3
D: TRBD1
CDR3: CASSQGTGDTQYF
DNA: TGTGCCAGCAGCCAAGGGACAGGGGATACGCAGTATTTT

V: TRBV29-1
size: .
J: TRBJ1-1
D: .
CDR3: CSVFGLNTEAFF
DNA: TGCAGCGTTTTCGGTTTGAACACTGAAGCTTTCTTT